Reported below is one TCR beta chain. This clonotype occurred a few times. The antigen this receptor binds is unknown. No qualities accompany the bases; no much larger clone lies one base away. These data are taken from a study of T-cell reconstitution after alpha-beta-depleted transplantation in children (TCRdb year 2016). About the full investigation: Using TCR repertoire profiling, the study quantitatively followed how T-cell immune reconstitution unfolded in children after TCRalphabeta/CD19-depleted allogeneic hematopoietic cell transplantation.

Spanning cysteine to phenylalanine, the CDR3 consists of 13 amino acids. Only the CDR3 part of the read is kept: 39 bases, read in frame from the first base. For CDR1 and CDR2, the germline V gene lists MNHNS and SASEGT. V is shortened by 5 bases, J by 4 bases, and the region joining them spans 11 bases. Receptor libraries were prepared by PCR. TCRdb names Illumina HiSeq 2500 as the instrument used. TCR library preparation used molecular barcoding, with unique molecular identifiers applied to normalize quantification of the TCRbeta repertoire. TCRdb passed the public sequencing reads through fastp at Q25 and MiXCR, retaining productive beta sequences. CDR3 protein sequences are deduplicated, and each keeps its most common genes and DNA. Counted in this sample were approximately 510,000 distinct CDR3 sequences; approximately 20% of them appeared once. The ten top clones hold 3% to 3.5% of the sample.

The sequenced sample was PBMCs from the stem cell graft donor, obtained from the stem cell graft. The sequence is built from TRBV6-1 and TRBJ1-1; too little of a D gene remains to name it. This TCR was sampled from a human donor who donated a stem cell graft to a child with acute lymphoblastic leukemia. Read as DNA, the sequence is TGTGCCAGCAGTCTGTTGGGGATCACTGAAGCTTTCTTT. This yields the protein CASSLLGITEAFF.